The T cell receptor beta chain described here comes from a study of cytomegalovirus exposure and HLA in healthy donors. The repertoire was sequenced with immunoSEQ multiplex PCR; TCRdb's copy has only in-frame clones and lacks some. The table lists 90,000 to 140,000 clones, about 86% of them singletons. After removal of 1 base from V and 4 bases from J, the junction contained 11 bases not matched to a gene. The CDR3 has 17 amino acids. Germline CDR1 SGHTA, CDR2 FQGTGA. This receptor was taken from a woman aged 18-29 years in good health and CMV-seropositive. The sequencing sample was made of PBMCs. This chain uses TRBV7-3 with TRBJ1-1, with TRBD1 identical over 8 bases. CDR3 sequence (DNA): TGTGCCAGCAGCTTAATTGGCCGACAGGGGAAGGGCACTGAAGCTTTCTTT. Protein: CASSLIGRQGKGTEAFF.